The TCR beta chain under discussion was sequenced for a study of blood T cell repertoires in COVID-19. On the study more broadly: Spain, Italy and the United States supplied samples that represented acute and convalescent COVID-19. From T cells, B-cell-depleted T cells, or PBMCs came the material, which was cDNA or gDNA.

Assignment of participants to cohorts was predicated upon participant-reported clinical history. Each recovered donor of Cohort 3 presented with two negative PCRs, clearance, or symptom resolution. The protocol was immunoSEQ multiplex PCR, while the TCRdb copy is restricted to in-frame clones and leaves out a portion. The repertoire holds approximately 150,000 clones, around 84% seen once, with approximately 7.7% in the top ten. Looked up from germline, CDR1 is SGHAT and CDR2 is FQNNGV. J was trimmed by 7 bases and V by 4 bases; bases with no gene match: 10. This CDR3 spans 15 amino acids. The chain recombines TRBV11-2 with TRBJ2-1, with 7 positions matching TRBD1. This clonotype was obtained from a woman aged 50 to 60 who had recovered from COVID-19. The material sequenced was PBMCs or T cells enriched from blood (not recorded which). The CDR3: CASSSQTTGRNEQFF. CDR3 coding DNA: TGTGCCAGCAGCTCACAAACGACAGGGAGAAATGAGCAGTTCTTC.